These T cell receptor beta chains were read from a single sample in a study of T-cell memory formation after mild COVID-19. MiXCR was run by TCRdb on the 5' RACE reads, yielding one entry per CDR3 protein. The sample gives a few hundred thousand distinct CDR3 sequences, approximately 21% of which show up once; 12% is in the top ten. Sequencing input: PBMCs or a T cell subset sorted from them (not recorded which). These receptors all come from an adult woman who had mild COVID-19 (a few samples of this study predate the infection). Cell type and time point are not known. CDR3s include the opening cysteine and the closing phenylalanine or tryptophan. The order of the fields is V gene, J gene, clone size, D gene, CDR3 protein, CDR3 DNA. The D gene is left open where the match is weak. Clone size, where shown, is once, few, many, or a class for clones that have expanded.

>TRBV5-1|TRBJ1-1|many|NA
CASSLSGGNTEAFF
TGTGCCAGCAGCTTATCCGGCGGGAACACTGAAGCTTTCTTT
>TRBV25-1|TRBJ2-5|NA|NA
CASSDSNQETQYF
TGTGCCAGCAGTGATAGTAACCAAGAGACCCAGTACTTC
>TRBV5-1|TRBJ2-1|few|NA
CASIPDGGVVYNEQFF
TGCGCCAGCATTCCCGACGGGGGAGTGGTTTACAATGAGCAGTTCTTC
>TRBV4-1|TRBJ2-5|NA|NA
CASSQFPAEETQYF
TGCGCCAGCAGCCAATTTCCGGCTGAAGAGACCCAGTACTTC
>TRBV5-6|TRBJ2-7|NA|NA
CASSQRNGYEQYF
TGTGCCAGCAGCCAAAGAAACGGATACGAGCAGTACTTC
>TRBV11-2|TRBJ2-1|NA|NA
CASSLGLGSAGEQFF
TGTGCCAGCAGCTTAGGTCTCGGGTCGGCGGGGGAGCAGTTCTTC
>TRBV21-1|TRBJ2-1|few|NA
CASSKRRPMSKGAFFDEQFF
TGTGCCAGCAGCAAAAGACGCCCGATGTCAAAGGGGGCCTTTTTCGATGAGCAGTTCTTC
>TRBV5-5|TRBJ2-5|NA|NA
CASSLVLSAAQETQYF
TGTGCCAGCAGCTTGGTACTTTCGGCGGCCCAAGAGACCCAGTACTTC
>TRBV6-6|TRBJ1-6|NA|NA
CASSYSGDNSPLHF
TGTGCCAGCAGTTACTCAGGGGATAATTCACCCCTCCACTTT
>TRBV7-7|TRBJ1-1|NA|NA
CASSVKQGTEAFF
TGTGCTAGCAGCGTAAAGCAGGGAACTGAAGCTTTCTTT
>TRBV28|TRBJ2-7|NA|TRBD2
CASSFSLAGLSYEQYF
TGTGCCAGCAGTTTTAGCCTAGCGGGACTCTCCTACGAGCAGTACTTC
>TRBV20-1|TRBJ2-3|many|TRBD2
CSARGLAGGLDTQYF
TGCAGCGCTAGGGGGTTAGCGGGAGGGCTGGATACGCAGTATTTT
>TRBV5-1|TRBJ2-1|NA|NA
CASSPALTSRHNEQFF
TGCGCCAGCAGCCCCGCTCTTACCTCCCGTCACAATGAGCAGTTCTTC
>TRBV7-9|TRBJ2-2|few|NA
CASSSPPDTLPRDGELFF
TGTGCCAGCAGCTCTCCCCCGGACACCCTCCCCCGGGATGGGGAGCTGTTTTTT
>TRBV12-3/TRBV12-4|TRBJ1-4|few|TRBD1
CASSFRTGVLFF
TGTGCCAGCAGTTTTCGAACAGGGGTACTGTTTTTT
>TRBV24-1|TRBJ1-1|NA|NA
CATSEGRGDTEAFF
TGTGCCACCAGTGAAGGCAGGGGAGACACTGAAGCTTTCTTT
>TRBV4-3|TRBJ1-2|few|NA
CASSQVAGKGSPNYGYTF
TGCGCCAGCAGCCAAGTTGCGGGCAAGGGAAGCCCTAACTATGGCTACACCTTC
>TRBV7-2|TRBJ2-2|few|TRBD2
CASSARLALNTGELFF
TGTGCCAGCAGCGCTCGACTAGCGCTGAACACCGGGGAGCTGTTTTTT
>TRBV12-3/TRBV12-4|TRBJ2-4|NA|NA
CASTQGGLSLAKNIQYF
TGTGCCAGCACCCAGGGGGGACTGTCCCTAGCCAAAAACATTCAGTACTTC
>TRBV19|TRBJ2-5|few|NA
CASSIKWAETQYF
TGTGCCAGTAGTATAAAGTGGGCGGAGACCCAGTACTTC
>TRBV18|TRBJ1-2|NA|NA
CASSPLADGHYGYTF
TGTGCCAGCTCACCATTGGCCGACGGACACTATGGCTACACCTTC
>TRBV5-1|TRBJ2-3|few|TRBD2
CASSSVGRGSTDTQYF
TGCGCCAGCAGCTCCGTTGGGCGGGGGAGCACAGATACGCAGTATTTT
>TRBV12-3/TRBV12-4|TRBJ2-1|NA|TRBD2
CASSFPSGRDNEQFF
TGTGCCAGCAGTTTCCCCAGCGGGAGGGACAATGAGCAGTTCTTC
>TRBV12-3/TRBV12-4|TRBJ2-3|NA|NA
CASSPTLGTFSDTQYF
TGTGCCAGCAGTCCTACATTGGGTACTTTTTCTGATACGCAGTATTTT
>TRBV14|TRBJ2-7|NA|NA
CASSQDYGDYEQYF
TGTGCCAGCAGCCAAGACTATGGCGACTACGAGCAGTACTTC
>TRBV6-5|TRBJ2-7|NA|TRBD2
CASSYSATSGSYEQYF
TGTGCCAGCAGTTACTCCGCGACTAGCGGGAGCTACGAGCAGTACTTC
>TRBV9|TRBJ1-3|few|TRBD1
CASSQTGQGGNTIYF
TGTGCCAGCAGCCAGACAGGACAGGGTGGAAACACCATATATTTT
>TRBV4-1|TRBJ1-1|NA|TRBD1
CASLGQGVAEAFF
TGCGCCAGTTTGGGACAGGGGGTCGCTGAAGCTTTCTTT
>TRBV6-1|TRBJ2-7|NA|NA
CASSDPDSPPYEQYF
TGTGCCAGCAGTGACCCGGACAGTCCTCCCTACGAGCAGTACTTC
>TRBV5-4|TRBJ2-7|NA|NA
CASSLPITGEQYF
TGTGCCAGCAGCCTTCCTATAACGGGTGAGCAGTACTTC
>TRBV6-2/TRBV6-3|TRBJ2-1|NA|TRBD2
CASSPPSGMEFF
TGTGCCAGCAGCCCCCCTAGCGGAATGGAGTTCTTC
>TRBV24-1|TRBJ2-1|NA|TRBD2
CAAETSGSLNEQFF
TGTGCCGCCGAGACTAGCGGGAGTCTCAATGAGCAGTTCTTC
>TRBV30|TRBJ1-2|few|TRBD1
CAGQRKRDRGRAETGYTF
TGTGCCGGCCAGAGGAAAAGGGACAGGGGGCGCGCGGAAACTGGCTACACCTTC
>TRBV3-1|TRBJ2-2|NA|NA
CASSQELATGELFF
TGTGCCAGCAGCCAAGAATTGGCAACCGGGGAGCTGTTTTTT
>TRBV25-1|TRBJ1-1|few|NA
CASSEGVQSPAGNTEAFF
TGTGCCAGCAGTGAAGGAGTACAGTCCCCGGCTGGGAACACTGAAGCTTTCTTT
>TRBV20-1|TRBJ2-1|NA|NA
CSARDSPRDEQFF
TGCAGTGCTAGGGACTCGCCCCGCGATGAGCAGTTCTTC
>TRBV4-1|TRBJ2-7|few|NA
CASSQNRDTLFSYEQYF
TGCGCCAGCAGCCAGAACCGGGACACCTTATTCTCCTACGAGCAGTACTTC
>TRBV6-5|TRBJ1-2|NA|NA
CASSYSTGQPNYGYTF
TGTGCCAGCAGTTACTCGACCGGCCAGCCTAACTATGGCTACACCTTC
>TRBV25-1|TRBJ1-1|NA|NA
CASSEIWQDLFF
TGTGCCAGCAGTGAAATTTGGCAGGATCTTTTCTTT
>TRBV7-3|TRBJ2-1|few|TRBD2
CASSVRETYNEQFF
TGTGCCAGCAGCGTGCGGGAGACCTACAATGAGCAGTTCTTC
>TRBV7-3|TRBJ2-3|NA|NA
CASSFSAGSTDTQYF
TGTGCCAGCAGCTTTTCGGCAGGGAGCACAGATACGCAGTATTTT
>TRBV5-6|TRBJ2-7|many|NA
CASSLEQPYEQYF
TGTGCCAGCAGCTTGGAACAGCCCTACGAGCAGTACTTC
>TRBV7-8|TRBJ1-1|NA|NA
CASSLNVAGPNTEAFF
TGTGCCAGCAGCTTAAACGTGGCAGGACCGAACACTGAAGCTTTCTTT
>TRBV25-1|TRBJ1-4|NA|NA
CASSEGGAATNEKLFF
TGTGCCAGCAGTGAAGGTGGGGCAGCAACTAATGAAAAACTGTTTTTT
>TRBV5-1|TRBJ1-2|few|NA
CASSPGTTHNYGYTF
TGCGCCAGCAGCCCTGGGACAACTCATAACTATGGCTACACCTTC
>TRBV12-3/TRBV12-4|TRBJ1-1|NA|NA
CASKPSAGRGNTEAFF
TGTGCCAGCAAACCTTCCGCGGGGAGAGGGAACACTGAAGCTTTCTTT